This entry is about one T cell receptor beta chain. This clonotype has a count of ten or more. Its recognized antigen is unknown. It has no much larger one-base neighbor in the sample; base qualities were not kept. The germline ends are 13 bases apart after V is trimmed by 6 bases and J by 8 bases. From its cysteine to its phenylalanine, the CDR3 spans 12 amino acids. Left in the record is the CDR3 DNA by itself, 36 bases read in frame from the first base. For CDR1 and CDR2, the germline V gene (reference sequence) lists MNHEY and SMNVEV. Graves' hyperthyroidism was defined as stable when no progression to ophthalmopathy occurred over 18 months of follow-up. The hyperthyroidism patients were between 18 and 65 years old and newly diagnosed, with a disease duration of less than 2 months. Patients with uncontrolled infections, other autoimmune diseases, pregnancy or lactation were excluded. Diagnoses relied on clinical symptoms, serum thyroxine and TRAb, thyroid ultrasound and orbital computed tomography. PBMCs were isolated from more than 8 ml of fresh peripheral blood by Ficoll-Paque density gradient centrifugation. Total RNA was extracted using Trizol reagent, and RNA quality was assessed on an Agilent 2100 Bioanalyzer.

Amplification of TCR beta CDR3 regions was carried out from RNA transcripts. The first round of RT-PCR for the TCR CDR3 was performed with the HTBI primer set and the Qiagen OneStep RT-PCR kit. Libraries were constructed in a second round of multiplex PCR, after which size selection and purification were carried out. The libraries were sequenced on an Illumina HiSeq2000 using paired-end 100 bp reads. For the original study's pipeline: SOAPnuke was used to process the raw data, with reads discarded if the reads contained adapters or uncalled bases, had a mean Phred below 15, or lacked an exact constant-primer or identifier match. COPE v1.2.5 was used to merge the high-quality paired reads, and each unique nucleotide sequence was defined as a clonotype. MiTCR v1.1 was used to align clonotypes to the IMGT TRBV, TRBD and TRBJ reference segments. The analysis was restricted to V-J combinations with a frequency above 0.0001, which together covered 98% to 99.2% of the repertoires. A TCS score was defined as the ratio between F50 (clonal expansion) and ExV (chaos), using BLOSUM62-based TCRdist between CDR3 peptides within each V-J. Welch's t-statistics and random forest reduced around 510 V-J features to 10 to 15, which were used in a naive Bayes classifier (R e1071). Clones were called with MiXCR by TCRdb after fastp trimmed the public reads at Q25, and only in-frame beta chains were retained. Each entry merges the rows of one CDR3 protein and shows their most common DNA and genes. For this entry, the V and J calls and clone size follow TCRdb and not the study's own pipeline. Counted in this sample were about 620,000 distinct CDR3 sequences; roughly 16% of them appeared once. The ten largest account for over 3.5% of the sample.

This specimen comes from a study of T cells in Graves' hyperthyroidism and ophthalmopathy (dated by TCRdb to about 2019). Some background on the complete study: Peripheral blood samples were taken at the time of initial diagnosis, prior to any treatment. In about 6 Graves' hyperthyroidism patients, the study also compared T-cell repertoires from thyroid tissue with T-cell repertoires from blood. After blood sampling, hyperthyroidism patients were treated with methimazole at a starting dose of 30 mg daily, and ophthalmopathy patients were treated with high-dose intravenous methylprednisolone. To identify distinguishing TCR V-J signatures, a discovery cohort of around 100 patients was used, comprising 43 with Graves' ophthalmopathy and approximately 58 with stable Graves' hyperthyroidism. The 100 or so discovery patients were randomly split 7:3 into training and test sets. Prospective prediction of ophthalmopathy was tested in an independent validation cohort of approximately 18 hyperthyroidism patients and 15 to 17 patients who later progressed to ophthalmopathy. The paper describes TCR Vbeta CDR3 sequencing of 135 peripheral blood samples, made up of under 50 ophthalmopathy patients, roughly 80 hyperthyroidism patients and some 17 progressor patients.

The study at large found these results: A 13 V-J signature model separated ophthalmopathy from stable hyperthyroidism, with approximately 86% sensitivity and 81% to 82% specificity in cross-validation and 80%/75% in testing. Blood samples also contained most of the expanded thyroid clonotypes (frequency above 0.001), which suggests that blood repertoires may reflect thyroid immune responses. During validation, the model predicted progression to ophthalmopathy a median of around 7 months ahead of onset, with around 70% sensitivity and 72.22% specificity. Sample size was not statistically predetermined, and investigators were not blinded to group allocation.

Sequenced input: blood. This TCR derives from a woman aged 30 to 39 with Graves' hyperthyroidism. The rearranged chain carries TRBV27 and TRBJ1-2; the D gene lacks a confident call. Read as DNA, the sequence is TGTGCCAGCAGCCCAGATAGGGTCGGCTACACCTTC. It codes for CASSPDRVGYTF.